A selection of T cell receptor beta chains follows, all from one sample in a study of T cell responses to AZD1222 COVID-19 vaccine. Sequencing was performed with immunoSEQ multiplex PCR; in TCRdb, only in-frame clones are kept and a portion is missing. The sample has approximately 160,000 clones, 75% to 95% seen once. Specimen: peripheral blood, collected on day 0 of AZD1222 vaccination. Source of these receptors: an adult in good health. Each CDR3 is given with its conserved first and last residue. Fields, in order: D gene, V gene, J gene, CDR3 protein, CDR3 DNA. A D gene is named only where the DNA matches it firmly.

d_call: -
v_call: TRBV11-3
j_call: TRBJ1-3
cdr3_aa: CASSLDLWPTPGNTIYF
cdr3_nt: TGTGCCAGCAGCTTAGATCTCTGGCCAACTCCTGGAAACACCATATATTTT

d_call: TRBD1
v_call: TRBV2
j_call: TRBJ2-6
cdr3_aa: CASRPRTGLTLSGANVLTF
cdr3_nt: TGTGCCAGCAGACCAAGGACAGGGTTAACACTCTCTGGGGCCAACGTCCTGACTTTC

d_call: -
v_call: TRBV6-1
j_call: TRBJ1-2
cdr3_aa: CASSEMLRYGYTF
cdr3_nt: TGTGCCAGCAGTGAAATGTTGAGATATGGCTACACCTTC

d_call: -
v_call: TRBV20-1
j_call: TRBJ2-1
cdr3_aa: CSAGSNNEQFF
cdr3_nt: TGCAGTGCCGGGTCTAACAATGAGCAGTTCTTC

d_call: TRBD2
v_call: TRBV5-1
j_call: TRBJ2-3
cdr3_aa: CASSLTSGRTTDTQYF
cdr3_nt: TGCGCCAGCAGCTTGACTAGCGGGAGGACTACAGATACGCAGTATTTT

d_call: -
v_call: TRBV15
j_call: TRBJ2-7
cdr3_aa: CATAPRATTSYEQYF
cdr3_nt: TGTGCCACCGCCCCTCGGGCAACAACCTCCTACGAGCAGTACTTC

d_call: -
v_call: TRBV5-6
j_call: TRBJ2-5
cdr3_aa: CASSFPSPGQETQYF
cdr3_nt: TGTGCCAGCAGCTTCCCCTCCCCGGGCCAAGAGACCCAGTACTTC

d_call: -
v_call: TRBV5-1
j_call: TRBJ2-3
cdr3_aa: CASSLADGTDTQYF
cdr3_nt: TGCGCCAGCAGCTTGGCCGACGGGACAGATACGCAGTATTTT

d_call: -
v_call: TRBV19
j_call: TRBJ2-7
cdr3_aa: CASSPGGAPYEQYF
cdr3_nt: TGTGCCAGTAGTCCGGGGGGCGCTCCCTACGAGCAGTACTTC

d_call: TRBD1
v_call: TRBV27
j_call: TRBJ1-6
cdr3_aa: CANSRDSNSPLHF
cdr3_nt: TGTGCCAACAGTCGGGACAGCAATTCACCCCTCCACTTT

d_call: -
v_call: TRBV5-5
j_call: TRBJ1-5
cdr3_aa: CASSLVVAGNQPQHF
cdr3_nt: TGTGCCAGCAGCTTGGTTGTGGCGGGCAATCAGCCCCAGCATTTT

d_call: -
v_call: TRBV29-1
j_call: TRBJ1-2
cdr3_aa: CSVSRGFNYGYTF
cdr3_nt: TGCAGCGTTAGCAGGGGTTTTAACTATGGCTACACCTTC

d_call: -
v_call: TRBV18
j_call: TRBJ2-7
cdr3_aa: CASSPMAESSYEQYF
cdr3_nt: TGTGCCAGCTCACCCATGGCGGAAAGCTCCTACGAGCAGTACTTC

d_call: -
v_call: TRBV7-3
j_call: TRBJ2-2
cdr3_aa: CASSPRGDTGELFF
cdr3_nt: TGTGCCAGCAGCCCCCGGGGTGACACCGGGGAGCTGTTTTTT

d_call: -
v_call: TRBV19
j_call: TRBJ1-2
cdr3_aa: CASEGGVTGYYGYTF
cdr3_nt: TGTGCCAGTGAGGGCGGGGTAACAGGGTACTATGGCTACACCTTC

d_call: -
v_call: TRBV6-2/TRBV6-3
j_call: TRBJ2-1
cdr3_aa: CASSYPPHGGPSYNEQFF
cdr3_nt: TGTGCCAGCAGTTACCCCCCCCACGGGGGACCTTCCTACAATGAGCAGTTCTTC

d_call: -
v_call: TRBV5-3
j_call: TRBJ1-2
cdr3_aa: CARSRCKALWGGYTF
cdr3_nt: TGTGCCAGAAGCCGCTGCAAGGCTCTTTGGGGTGGCTACACCTTC

d_call: -
v_call: TRBV4-3
j_call: TRBJ2-2
cdr3_aa: CASSHFLTGELFF
cdr3_nt: TGCGCCAGCAGCCACTTCCTAACCGGGGAGCTGTTTTTT

d_call: -
v_call: TRBV24-1
j_call: TRBJ1-5
cdr3_aa: CATSESGAHQPQHF
cdr3_nt: TGTGCCACCAGTGAGTCCGGGGCGCATCAGCCCCAGCATTTT

d_call: TRBD1
v_call: TRBV7-6
j_call: TRBJ2-7
cdr3_aa: CASSPGQGPLYEQYF
cdr3_nt: TGTGCCAGCAGCCCGGGACAGGGACCTCTCTACGAGCAGTACTTC

d_call: -
v_call: TRBV28
j_call: TRBJ1-2
cdr3_aa: CASSPRSTGYTF
cdr3_nt: TGTGCCAGCAGTCCACGATCAACTGGCTACACCTTC

d_call: -
v_call: TRBV9
j_call: TRBJ2-1
cdr3_aa: CASSSRDASYNEQFF
cdr3_nt: TGTGCCAGCAGCAGTCGGGACGCCTCCTACAATGAGCAGTTCTTC

d_call: TRBD1
v_call: TRBV30
j_call: TRBJ2-7
cdr3_aa: CAGGKGTGSSYEQYF
cdr3_nt: TGTGCCGGCGGAAAAGGGACAGGGAGCTCCTACGAGCAGTACTTC

d_call: -
v_call: TRBV7-9
j_call: TRBJ1-2
cdr3_aa: CASSLVGGYGYTF
cdr3_nt: TGTGCCAGCAGCTTAGTCGGGGGCTATGGCTACACCTTC

d_call: TRBD2
v_call: TRBV6-5
j_call: TRBJ2-7
cdr3_aa: CASRTAGYSYEQYF
cdr3_nt: TGTGCCAGCAGGACAGCGGGATACTCCTACGAGCAGTACTTC

d_call: TRBD1
v_call: TRBV10-3
j_call: TRBJ1-1
cdr3_aa: CAIRQGSPTEAFF
cdr3_nt: TGTGCCATCAGACAGGGGTCGCCCACTGAAGCTTTCTTT

d_call: -
v_call: TRBV6-5
j_call: TRBJ1-2
cdr3_aa: CASSLGTKKGYTF
cdr3_nt: TGTGCCAGCAGTTTGGGAACAAAGAAAGGCTACACCTTC

d_call: -
v_call: TRBV18
j_call: TRBJ2-7
cdr3_aa: CASSPYESSYEQYF
cdr3_nt: TGTGCCAGCTCACCATACGAAAGCTCCTACGAGCAGTACTTC

d_call: TRBD1
v_call: TRBV30
j_call: TRBJ1-2
cdr3_aa: CAGSGGFNYGYTF
cdr3_nt: TGTGCCGGCTCAGGGGGTTTTAACTATGGCTACACCTTC

d_call: -
v_call: TRBV11-3
j_call: TRBJ2-7
cdr3_aa: CASSLDGGTEQYF
cdr3_nt: TGTGCCAGCAGCTTAGATGGGGGGACCGAGCAGTACTTC

d_call: -
v_call: TRBV10-3
j_call: TRBJ2-7
cdr3_aa: CAIRRTGYEQYF
cdr3_nt: TGTGCCATCAGGAGGACGGGGTACGAGCAGTACTTC

d_call: TRBD1
v_call: TRBV5-5
j_call: TRBJ2-1
cdr3_aa: CASSWRTGDEQFF
cdr3_nt: TGTGCCAGCAGCTGGAGGACAGGGGATGAGCAGTTCTTC